These 19 T cell receptor beta chains originate from one sample sequenced in a study of T cell changes during pregnancy in multiple sclerosis. Here immunoSEQ multiplex PCR was the method, and the copy in TCRdb shows in-frame clones only, minus some. The repertoire has 50,000 to 65,000 clones, 90% to 95% of them found once; the top ten carry 2.5% to 4%. Sequences were derived from CD8+ T cells from peripheral blood mononuclear cells, sampled in the second trimester of pregnancy. These receptors came from a female donor with multiple sclerosis, enrolled in a pregnancy study.

The rearrangement joins TRBV27 to TRBJ2-6, with D possibly TRBD1 on 5 matching bases. Germline-derived CDR1 and CDR2 are MNHEY and SMNVEV (reference sequence). Trimming stripped 3 bases from V and 3 bases from J, with 6 bases between. The CDR3 loop spans 14 amino acids. DNA of the CDR3: TGTGCCAGCAGTTTTAGGGGTGGGGCCAACGTCCTGACTTTC. This sequence encodes CASSFRGGANVLTF.

The chain joins TRBV7-2 to TRBJ2-2; maybe TRBD2 (5 bases). The germline V gene has CDR1 SGHTA and CDR2 FQGNSA. The length of the CDR3 is 15 residues. Trimming cost V 2 bases and J 7 bases, with 14 bases left between them. Written as DNA, the CDR3 is TGTGCCAGCAGCTTATCCTGGACTGCTGGCGGGGAGCTGTTTTTT. Its translation is CASSLSWTAGGELFF.

The gene calls are TRBV5-1 and TRBJ2-1; 9 bases are shared with TRBD1. Germline V gene sequence: CDR1 SGHRS, CDR2 YFSETQ. This CDR3 is built from 14 residues. V shed 5 bases and J 5 bases; nucleotides not matched to a gene: 5. The CDR3 DNA sequence: TGCGCCAGCAGGACAGGGGGAATCGACAATGAGCAGTTCTTC. Residues: CASRTGGIDNEQFF.

The chain has TRBV29-1 and TRBJ2-3; 7 positions match TRBD2. V trimming: 4 bases; J trimming: 2 bases; junction bases outside the gene matches: 6. Germline CDR1 and CDR2: SQVTM and ANQGSEA. The CDR3 covers 14 residues. The CDR3 sequence is CSVASGEVTDTQYF. The CDR3 coding sequence is TGCAGCGTTGCTAGCGGAGAGGTCACAGATACGCAGTATTTT.

This chain uses TRBV11-2 with TRBJ2-5; 7 nucleotides align to TRBD2. Germline V gives CDR1 SGHAT, CDR2 FQNNGV. V shed 8 bases and J 0 bases; nucleotides not matched to a gene: 9. This CDR3 is 15 amino acids long. The CDR3 is CASGPGLSYQETQYF. The CDR3 region has the DNA TGTGCCAGCGGCCCGGGACTAAGCTACCAAGAGACCCAGTACTTC. Full variable domain (missing parts from reference TRBV11-2 and TRBJ2-5): EAGVAQSPRYKIIEKRQSVAFWCNPISGHATLYWYQQILGQGPKLLIQFQNNGVVDDSQLPKDRFSAERLKGVDSTLKIQPAKLEDSAVYLCASGPGLSYQETQYFGPGTRLLVL.

CDR3 nucleotides: TGTGCCAGCAGTGATCCGACTAGGAGCTACGAGCAGTACTTC. Its translation is CASSDPTRSYEQYF. The chain couples TRBV28 to TRBJ2-7; perhaps TRBD2 as D (6 bases). The germline V gene has CDR1 MDHEN and CDR2 SYDVKM. This CDR3 contains 14 residues. Deletions cut 5 bases from V and 3 bases from J, with 14 bases between. Combining the CDR3 with reference TRBV28 and TRBJ2-7 gives the whole variable domain DVKVTQSSRYLVKRTGEKVFLECVQDMDHENMFWYRQDPGLGLRLIYFSYDVKMKEKGDIPEGYSVSREKKERFSLILESASTNQTSMYLCASSDPTRSYEQYFGPGTRLTVT.

The chain uses TRBV29-1 and TRBJ2-1; 11 bases fit TRBD2. V trimming: 4 bases; J trimming: 3 bases; junction bases outside the gene matches: 5. Germline V gives CDR1 SQVTM, CDR2 ANQGSEA. The CDR3 loop spans 15 amino acids. In nucleotides, the CDR3 is TGCAGCGTTGGAGGGACTAGCGGAGACTACAATGAGCAGTTCTTC. It translates to CSVGGTSGDYNEQFF.

The chain uses TRBV6-5 and TRBJ1-1, with 8 positions matching TRBD1. J lost 4 bases, V lost 6 bases, and 1 base had no gene match. Germline V gives CDR1 MNHEY, CDR2 SVGAGI. This CDR3 has 12 amino acids. The chain's CDR3 is CASRTGATEAFF. The CDR3, as DNA: TGTGCCAGCAGGACAGGGGCCACTGAAGCTTTCTTT.

The chain couples TRBV20-1 to TRBJ1-2; D is uncertain. The CDR3 length is 9 residues. With 5 bases removed from V and 6 bases from J, the gap between germline ends came to 4 bases. Germline loops: CDR1 DFQATT, CDR2 SNEGSKA (reference sequence). The CDR3 protein is CSADNGYTF. CDR3 in DNA: TGCAGTGCTGACAATGGCTACACCTTC.

The V gene is TRBV15, the J gene TRBJ1-4, with a tentative D call TRBD1 (6 bases). Germline CDR1 is LNHNV and CDR2 is YYDKDF (reference sequence). The length of the CDR3 is 14 residues. V was pared by 6 bases and J by 2 bases, with 10 bases between. CDR3 coding DNA: TGTGCCACCAGGACAGGTTTTACTAATGAAAAACTGTTTTTT. As protein: CATRTGFTNEKLFF. The complete variable domain, with remaining parts taken from reference TRBV15 and TRBJ1-4, reads DAMVIQNPRYQVTQFGKPVTLSCSQTLNHNVMYWYQQKSSQAPKLLFHYYDKDFNNEADTPDNFQSRRPNTSFCFLDIRSPGLGDTAMYLCATRTGFTNEKLFFGSGTQLSVL.

With respect to this clone: An end of the junction differs from the germline gene, which may be a read error. This chain connects TRBV19 to TRBJ1-1; 8 nucleotides line up with TRBD1. Germline assignment: CDR1 LNHDA and CDR2 SQIVND (reference sequence). The CDR3 is made up of 14 amino acids. CDR3 DNA: TGTGCCAGTAGTTGGGGACAGGCTCTCACTCAAGCTTTCTTT. As protein: CASSWGQALTQAFF.

The chain combines TRBV4-2 with TRBJ2-3; 8 bases agree with TRBD2. This CDR3 is 16 amino acids long. Germline CDR1 and CDR2: LGHNA and YNFKEQ. The ends lost 1 base at V and 3 bases at J; junction bases unmatched: 6. CDR3 loop: CASSQGLASGTDTQYF. DNA for the CDR3: TGTGCCAGCAGCCAAGGTTTGGCTAGCGGGACAGATACGCAGTATTTT.

J is TRBJ2-1 and V is TRBV27; D gene uncertain. The CDR3 totals 11 residues. V lost 4 bases and J lost 10, with 8 bases in between. Germline V lookup: CDR1 MNHEY, CDR2 SMNVEV (reference sequence). CDR3: CASSSGWEQFF. As DNA, the CDR3 is TGTGCCAGCAGTTCTGGCTGGGAGCAGTTCTTC.

The chain carries TRBV7-9 and TRBJ2-1, with TRBD2 identical over 7 bases. With V trimmed by 1 base and J by 12 bases, 9 bases remained unmatched. Per germline, CDR1 SEHNR and CDR2 FQNEAQ (reference sequence). This CDR3 is built from 14 residues. CDR3 sequence (DNA): TGTGCCAGCAGCTTAGGCGGGAGAAGATTAGTGCAGTTCTTC. Protein sequence: CASSLGGRRLVQFF.

The rearrangement uses TRBV28 and TRBJ2-7; no clear D gene. The CDR3 is 14 amino acids. Germline CDR1 and CDR2: MDHEN and SYDVKM. Trimming removed 6 bases at V and 2 bases at J, with 14 bases between. The CDR3 loop reads CASSPRSFPYEQYF. The CDR3 nucleotides read TGTGCCAGCAGCCCACGGTCCTTCCCCTACGAGCAGTACTTC.

V usage is TRBV9 and J usage is TRBJ2-1; 10 nucleotides agree with TRBD2. With 7 bases clipped from V and 9 bases from J, the junction kept 10 bases outside the gene matches. The CDR3 runs to 14 residues. Germline V gene sequence: CDR1 SGDLS, CDR2 YYNGEE. CDR3 DNA sequence: TGTGCCAGCCAGGGTAGCGGGAGGTTGGGTGAGCAGTTCTTC. Protein: CASQGSGRLGEQFF.

The chain combines TRBV5-1 with TRBJ2-7, with 7 nucleotides matching TRBD2. The V gene's germline CDR1 is SGHRS and CDR2 YFSETQ. After removal of 4 bases from V and 2 bases from J, the junction contained 6 bases not matched to a gene. This CDR3 has 14 residues. DNA of the CDR3: TGCGCCAGCAGCGGGAGGGTCAGTACCTACGAGCAGTACTTC. Its translation: CASSGRVSTYEQYF.

The V call is TRBV2, the J call TRBJ2-7; 7 positions agree with TRBD2. Germline CDR1 and CDR2: SNHLY and FYNNEI. The V gene end was trimmed by 7 bases and the J gene end by 6 bases; junction bases not matched to a gene: 9. This CDR3 is 13 amino acids long. CDR3 nucleotide sequence: TGTGCCAGCACCACGACGGGGGGAGGCGAGCAGTACTTC. It yields the protein CASTTTGGGEQYF.

V gene TRBV6-5 combines with J gene TRBJ2-5; 7 bases are a match to TRBD1. The CDR3 totals 15 residues. V trimming: 0 bases; J trimming: 5 bases; junction bases outside the gene matches: 6. Germline V gene sequence: CDR1 MNHEY, CDR2 SVGAGI. The DNA of the CDR3 is TGTGCCAGCAGTTACTCAACAGGGGTAATTGAGACCCAGTACTTC. Translating it yields CASSYSTGVIETQYF.